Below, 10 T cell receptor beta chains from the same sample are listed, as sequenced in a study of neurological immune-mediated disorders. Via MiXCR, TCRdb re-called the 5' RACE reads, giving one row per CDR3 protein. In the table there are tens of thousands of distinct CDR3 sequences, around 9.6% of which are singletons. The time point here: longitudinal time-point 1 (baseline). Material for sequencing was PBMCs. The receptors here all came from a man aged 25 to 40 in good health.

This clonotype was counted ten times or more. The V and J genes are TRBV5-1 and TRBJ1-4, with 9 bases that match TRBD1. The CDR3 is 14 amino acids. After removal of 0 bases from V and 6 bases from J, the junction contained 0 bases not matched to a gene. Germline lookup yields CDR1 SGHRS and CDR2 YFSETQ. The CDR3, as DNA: TGCGCCAGCAGCTTGGGGGACAGGGATGAAAAACTGTTTTTT. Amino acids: CASSLGDRDEKLFF.

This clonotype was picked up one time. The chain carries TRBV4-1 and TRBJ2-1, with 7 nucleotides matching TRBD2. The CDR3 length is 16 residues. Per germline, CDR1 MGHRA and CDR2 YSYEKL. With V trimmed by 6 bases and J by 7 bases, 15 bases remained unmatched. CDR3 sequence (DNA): TGCGCCAGCAGTCACCCTACTAGCGTGAGCTCGAATGAGCAGTTCTTC. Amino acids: CASSHPTSVSSNEQFF.

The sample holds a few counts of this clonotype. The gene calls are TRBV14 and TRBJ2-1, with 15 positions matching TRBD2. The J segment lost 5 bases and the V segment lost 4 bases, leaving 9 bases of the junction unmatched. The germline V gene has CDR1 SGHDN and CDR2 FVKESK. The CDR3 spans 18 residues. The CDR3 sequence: CASSRTWTSGRENNEQFF. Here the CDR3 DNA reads TGTGCCAGCAGCCGTACATGGACTAGCGGGAGGGAAAACAATGAGCAGTTCTTC.

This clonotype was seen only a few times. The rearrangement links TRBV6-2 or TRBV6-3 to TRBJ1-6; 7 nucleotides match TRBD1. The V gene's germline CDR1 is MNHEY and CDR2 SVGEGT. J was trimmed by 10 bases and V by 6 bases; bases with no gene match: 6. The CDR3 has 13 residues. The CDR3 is CASRAGQTSPLHF. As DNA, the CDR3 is TGTGCCAGCAGAGCGGGACAGACCTCACCCCTCCACTTT.

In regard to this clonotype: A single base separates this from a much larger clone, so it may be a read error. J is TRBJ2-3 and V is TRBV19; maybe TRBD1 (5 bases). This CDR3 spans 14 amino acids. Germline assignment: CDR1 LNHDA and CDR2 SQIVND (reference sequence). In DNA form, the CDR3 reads TGTGTCAGTAGTATGGCAGGGATCACAGATACGCAGTATTTT. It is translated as CVSSMAGITDTQYF.

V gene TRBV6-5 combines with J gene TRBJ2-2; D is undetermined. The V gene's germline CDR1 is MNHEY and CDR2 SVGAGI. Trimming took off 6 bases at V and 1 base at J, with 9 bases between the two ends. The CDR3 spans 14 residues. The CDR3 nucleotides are TGTGCCAGCAGGATGGAATTGAACACCGGGGAGCTGTTTTTT. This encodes CASRMELNTGELFF.

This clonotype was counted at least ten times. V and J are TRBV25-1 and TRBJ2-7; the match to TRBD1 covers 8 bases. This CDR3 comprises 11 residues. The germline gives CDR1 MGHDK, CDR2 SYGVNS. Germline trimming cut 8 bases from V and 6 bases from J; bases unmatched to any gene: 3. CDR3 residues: CASQTGGEQYF. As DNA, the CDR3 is TGTGCCAGCCAAACAGGGGGCGAGCAGTACTTC.

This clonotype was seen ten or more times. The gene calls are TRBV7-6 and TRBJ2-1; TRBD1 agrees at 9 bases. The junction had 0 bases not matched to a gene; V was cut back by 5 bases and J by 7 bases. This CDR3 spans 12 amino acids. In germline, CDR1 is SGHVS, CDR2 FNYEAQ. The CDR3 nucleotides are TGTGCCAGCAGCGGACAGGGGAATGAGCAGTTCTTC. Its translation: CASSGQGNEQFF.

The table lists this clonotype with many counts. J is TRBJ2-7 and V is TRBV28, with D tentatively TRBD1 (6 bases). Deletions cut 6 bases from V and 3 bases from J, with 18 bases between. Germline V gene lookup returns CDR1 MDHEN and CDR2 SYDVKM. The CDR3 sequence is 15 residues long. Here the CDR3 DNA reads TGTGCCAGCAGCCAAAGTGGGCAGGGACACTACGAGCAGTACTTC. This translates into CASSQSGQGHYEQYF.

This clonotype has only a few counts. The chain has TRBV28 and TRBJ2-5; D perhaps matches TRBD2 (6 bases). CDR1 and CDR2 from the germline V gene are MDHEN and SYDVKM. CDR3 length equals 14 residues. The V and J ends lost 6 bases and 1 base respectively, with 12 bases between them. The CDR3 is CASSSLRGQETQYF. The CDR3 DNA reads TGTGCCAGCAGCTCCCTGCGGGGCCAAGAGACCCAGTACTTC.